This T cell receptor (beta chain) was sequenced during a study of shared clonotypes between healthy human individuals. Sequencing was at deep level. Clones were sequenced by immunoSEQ multiplex PCR, and TCRdb holds only the in-frame ones, with some missing. The sample records 400,000 to 600,000 clones, roughly 83% being singletons. Study-level results: Enrolling few donors narrowed the genetic and exposure-history diversity that was represented.

V was cut by 0 bases and J by 4 bases, with 9 bases left in between. From germline, CDR1 is MRHNA and CDR2 SNTAGT. The length of the CDR3 is 15 residues. A word on this clone: Its target is unknown.

This receptor was identified in a woman between 40 and 55 years old in good health. Some clones in this sample may be carry-over from other donors' samples. The chain has TRBV6-4 and TRBJ2-2, with D unresolved. Sequenced material: PBMCs. CDR3 nucleotide sequence: TGTGCCAGCAGTGACTCGGAAGAGTCCACCGGGGAGCTGTTTTTT. Translating it yields CASSDSEESTGELFF.